These 29 T cell receptor beta chains share one sample of origin, sequenced in a study of PD-L1 blockade in urothelial cancer. Data came from immunoSEQ multiplex PCR; TCRdb stores just in-frame clones and leaves some out. The table has some 35,000 clones, approximately 40% seen once. The sequencing used tumor tissue, collected before atezolizumab (anti-PD-L1) treatment. The receptors here all came from a man in his 60s with urothelial cancer.

This clone was counted many times. This chain uses TRBV11-3 with TRBJ2-7, with 10 bases identical to TRBD2. This CDR3 has 14 amino acids. The germline V gene has CDR1 SGHNT and CDR2 YENEEA. Trimming removed 3 bases from V and 5 bases from J; junction bases left unmatched: 4. The CDR3 DNA follows: TGTGCCAGCAGCTTCGGAGCGGGAGGGAACGAGCAGTACTTC. This sequence encodes CASSFGAGGNEQYF.

The chain combines TRBV18 with TRBJ2-6, with D possibly called TRBD1 or TRBD2 (5 bases each). The CDR3 loop spans 20 amino acids. Per germline, CDR1 KGHSH and CDR2 LQKENI. Trimming left V 3 bases short and J 0 bases short, with 21 bases between. The CDR3 region has the DNA TGTGCCAGCTCACCCAGAAGCATACGGGGCCAGAGCTCTGGGGCCAACGTCCTGACTTTC. Protein: CASSPRSIRGQSSGANVLTF.

The chain is built from TRBV25-1 and TRBJ2-1; D might be TRBD2 (5 bases). CDR1 MGHDK and CDR2 SYGVNS come from the germline V gene. V was pared by 2 bases and J by 2 bases, with 7 bases between. The CDR3 contains 14 residues. The CDR3 coding sequence is TGTGCCAGCAGTGAACCGGGAACCTACAATGAGCAGTTCTTC. Protein sequence: CASSEPGTYNEQFF.

The rearrangement links TRBV7-6 to TRBJ1-5, with D possibly being TRBD1 (5 bases). Germline lookup yields CDR1 SGHVS and CDR2 FNYEAQ. This CDR3 is built from 15 residues. V lost 5 bases, J lost 2 bases, and 13 bases lay in between. CDR3 bases: TGTGCCAGCAGCCACCAAAGGGGAGGCAATCAGCCCCAGCATTTT. This translates into CASSHQRGGNQPQHF.

This sequence joins TRBV6-8 and TRBJ2-2; D is unclear. Germline CDR1 and CDR2: MNHGY and SAAAGT. The CDR3 runs 15 residues. Trimming stripped 2 bases from V and 2 bases from J, with 9 bases between. DNA for the CDR3: TGTGCCAGCAGTTACCAGCAGACAAACACCGGGGAGCTGTTTTTT. Its translation: CASSYQQTNTGELFF.

The chain employs TRBV28 and TRBJ2-1, with TRBD2 matching over 12 bases. With 2 bases clipped from V and 4 bases from J, the junction kept 3 bases outside the gene matches. This CDR3 is built from 16 residues. From germline, CDR1 is MDHEN and CDR2 SYDVKM. The CDR3 spells CASSLRGLAGYNEQFF. CDR3 in DNA: TGTGCCAGCAGTTTACGGGGACTAGCGGGTTACAATGAGCAGTTCTTC.

This chain connects TRBV19 to TRBJ1-1; unclear D gene. This CDR3 comprises 15 residues. V shed 1 base and J shed 4 bases, with 13 bases lying between them. The germline V gene encodes CDR1 LNHDA and CDR2 SQIVND (reference sequence). CDR3 DNA sequence: TGTGCCAGTAGTATAGCCAAACGGGGTGCCACTGAAGCTTTCTTT. Protein: CASSIAKRGATEAFF.

This chain joins TRBV10-3 and TRBJ2-2; D unclear. Per germline, CDR1 ENHRY and CDR2 SYGVKD. The CDR3 covers 15 residues. V lost 7 bases to trimming and J lost 2 bases, with 14 bases between them. The CDR3 protein is CAITLGTTNTGELFF. In nucleotides, the CDR3 is TGTGCCATCACCCTGGGTACTACTAACACCGGGGAGCTGTTTTTT.

The chain is built from TRBV12-5 and TRBJ1-3; maybe TRBD1 (5 bases). Trimming removed 1 base from V and 0 bases from J, with 10 bases in between. The CDR3 spans 16 residues. The germline V gene encodes CDR1 LGHNT and CDR2 FRNRAP. The CDR3 DNA sequence: TGTGCTAGTGGTTTGGGCCAGGGAATCTCTGGAAACACCATATATTTT. Its protein is CASGLGQGISGNTIYF. Combining the CDR3 with reference TRBV12-5 and TRBJ1-3 gives the whole variable domain DARVTQTPRHKVTEMGQEVTMRCQPILGHNTVFWYRQTMMQGLELLAYFRNRAPLDDSGMPKDRFSAEMPDATLATLKIQPSEPRDSAVYFCASGLGQGISGNTIYFGEGSWLTVV.

The chain employs TRBV28 and TRBJ1-5; TRBD1 might be the D (6 bases). Trimming left V 1 base short and J 4 bases short, with 11 bases between. CDR1 and CDR2 (germline): MDHEN, SYDVKM. CDR3 size: 15 residues. CDR3 residues: CASSLSWGANQPQHF. CDR3 coding DNA: TGTGCCAGCAGTTTATCGTGGGGGGCGAATCAGCCCCAGCATTTT.

This clone was seen only a few times. This sequence joins TRBV7-1 and TRBJ1-6; D is possibly TRBD1 (5 bases). TRBV7-1 is assigned to the ORF class and has an uncertain function. Deletions cut 5 bases from V and 5 bases from J, with 16 bases between. This CDR3 has 16 amino acids. CDR3 in amino acids: CASSVRGALDNSPLHF. CDR3 coding DNA: TGTGCCAGCAGCGTAAGAGGGGCGTTGGATAATTCACCCCTCCACTTT.

This clone occurred many times. The chain is built from TRBV11-3 and TRBJ1-6; possible D gene TRBD1, 5 bases. This CDR3 comprises 15 residues. Germline CDR1 SGHNT, CDR2 YENEEA. V gave up 5 bases and J gave up 7 bases, with 15 bases separating them. CDR3 protein: CASSLRDGLNSPLHF. CDR3 nucleotide sequence: TGTGCCAGCAGCCTCCGGGACGGATTGAATTCACCCCTCCACTTT.

The chain uses TRBV15 and TRBJ1-5, with TRBD1 matching 9 bases. CDR3 length: 16 amino acids. V was clipped by 3 bases and J by 2 bases; unmatched bases: 5. CDR1 LNHNV and CDR2 YYDKDF come from the germline V gene (reference sequence). CDR3 sequence reads: CATSSSGQGGNQPQHF. The CDR3 DNA reads TGTGCCACCAGCAGTTCGGGACAGGGTGGCAATCAGCCCCAGCATTTT.

The gene calls are TRBV2 and TRBJ1-2; 10 bases agree with TRBD1. V dropped 2 bases and J dropped 7; count of bases not matched to a gene: 7. Looked up from germline, CDR1 is SNHLY and CDR2 is FYNNEI. This CDR3 spans 15 amino acids. The DNA for the CDR3 is TGTGCCAGCAGTGAATTGGGACAGGGGAGTTTTGGCTACACCTTC. It encodes CASSELGQGSFGYTF.

This chain uses TRBV5-1 with TRBJ2-5; possibly TRBD2 for D (6 bases). The CDR3 totals 14 residues. Germline loops: CDR1 SGHRS, CDR2 YFSETQ. V gave up 7 bases and J gave up 11 bases, with 24 bases separating them. The CDR3 here is CASAPGGDRSSQYF. CDR3 nucleotide sequence: TGCGCCAGCGCCCCCGGAGGGGATAGAAGTTCGCAGTACTTC.

The V and J genes are TRBV28 and TRBJ1-2; D is ambiguous. The CDR3 is made up of 12 amino acids. CDR1 is MDHEN and CDR2 is SYDVKM in the germline V gene. Trimming stripped 2 bases from V and 5 bases from J, with 6 bases between. The CDR3 DNA sequence: TGTGCCAGCAGTTTAAATAAGTATGGCTACACCTTC. Its translation is CASSLNKYGYTF.

J is TRBJ2-7 and V is TRBV18, with 9 bases fitting TRBD1. Germline loops: CDR1 KGHSH, CDR2 LQKENI. After removal of 0 bases from V and 5 bases from J, the junction contained 5 bases not matched to a gene. The CDR3 is 15 residues long. The CDR3: CASSPPGTGPHEQYF. The CDR3 DNA sequence: TGTGCCAGCTCACCACCCGGGACAGGGCCCCACGAGCAGTACTTC. The full variable domain, with the rest looked up from reference TRBV18 and TRBJ2-7, is NAGVMQNPRHLVRRRGQEARLRCSPMKGHSHVYWYRQLPEEGLKFMVYLQKENIIDESGMPKERFSAEFPKEGPSILRIQQVVRGDSAAYFCASSPPGTGPHEQYFGPGTRLTVT.

The chain links TRBV6-8 to TRBJ1-2; a possible D gene is TRBD1 (6 bases). V lost 6 bases and J 0 bases, leaving 11 bases between the germline ends. Germline CDR1 and CDR2: MNHGY and SAAAGT. This CDR3 has 14 residues. The CDR3 DNA is TGTGCCAGCAGCAATCGACAGGCTAACTATGGCTACACCTTC. As protein: CASSNRQANYGYTF.

This sequence joins TRBV6-8 and TRBJ1-4, with a tentative D call TRBD1 (6 bases). This CDR3 spans 16 amino acids. V lost 5 bases to trimming and J lost 0 bases, with 13 bases between them. CDR1 MNHGY and CDR2 SAAAGT come from the germline V gene. This chain's CDR3 is CASSEGTLATNEKLFF. DNA for the CDR3: TGTGCCAGCAGTGAGGGGACATTAGCAACTAATGAAAAACTGTTTTTT.

In its sample, this clone is medium-sized (0.01 to 0.1%). The chain has TRBV18 and TRBJ2-7; no clear D gene. This CDR3 region has 13 residues. Looked up from germline, CDR1 is KGHSH and CDR2 is LQKENI. V lost 1 base and J 4 bases, leaving 8 bases between the germline ends. The CDR3 DNA reads as TGTGCCAGCTCACCACAACCCGGGTACGAGCAGTACTTC. Translating gives CASSPQPGYEQYF.

The chain employs TRBV30 and TRBJ1-3; D gene uncertain. V lost 0 bases to trimming and J lost 2 bases, with 11 bases between them. The CDR3 consists of 15 residues. Germline V gene sequence: CDR1 GTSNPN, CDR2 SVGIG (reference sequence). The CDR3: CAWSVVSGTGNTIYF. CDR3 in DNA: TGTGCCTGGAGTGTAGTGAGCGGGACTGGAAACACCATATATTTT. Full variable domain (remainder filled in from reference TRBV30 and TRBJ1-3): SQTIHQWPATLVQPVGSPLSLECTVEGTSNPNLYWYRQAAGRGLQLLFYSVGIGQISSEVPQNLSASRPQDRQFILSSKKLLLSDSGFYLCAWSVVSGTGNTIYFGEGSWLTVV.

V is TRBV5-1 and J is TRBJ1-2, with D maybe TRBD1 (6 bases). Germline V gene lookup returns CDR1 SGHRS and CDR2 YFSETQ. Trimming cost V 0 bases and J 4 bases, with 10 bases left between them. The CDR3 is 14 amino acids. The CDR3 sequence is CASSLDREAYGYTF. The CDR3 DNA is TGCGCCAGCAGCTTGGACAGGGAGGCCTATGGCTACACCTTC.

The sample holds a few counts of this clone. V usage is TRBV6-8 and J usage is TRBJ1-2; 10 bases fit TRBD1. Germline V gene sequence: CDR1 MNHGY, CDR2 SAAAGT. CDR3 length equals 15 residues. After removal of 5 bases from V and 0 bases from J, the junction contained 3 bases not matched to a gene. The CDR3 DNA sequence: TGTGCCAGCAGTCGGGACAGGGGACCTAACTATGGCTACACCTTC. Residues: CASSRDRGPNYGYTF.

The rearrangement links TRBV5-1 to TRBJ1-3, with a weak D call TRBD1 (6 bases). Germline CDR1 SGHRS, CDR2 YFSETQ. The CDR3 loop spans 16 amino acids. Between the trimmed V and J ends, which lost 3 bases and 8 bases, there was a span of 21 bases. This chain's CDR3 is CASSSSGRGRFDTIYF. The CDR3 coding sequence is TGCGCCAGCAGCTCCTCGGGCAGGGGAAGGTTTGACACCATATATTTT.

In its sample, this clone was seen a few times. This sequence joins TRBV2 and TRBJ2-3; 7 positions agree with TRBD2. CDR1 and CDR2 from the germline V gene are SNHLY and FYNNEI. This CDR3 has 15 amino acids. With 2 bases clipped from V and 3 bases from J, the junction kept 5 bases outside the gene matches. The CDR3 bases are TGTGCCAGCAGTGAAACGGGACTACCTACAGATACGCAGTATTTT. It yields the protein CASSETGLPTDTQYF.

V is TRBV6-8 and J is TRBJ1-3; 8 positions match TRBD1. Per the germline V gene, CDR1 is MNHGY and CDR2 is SAAAGT. This CDR3 has 16 amino acids. V shed 7 bases and J 1 base; nucleotides not matched to a gene: 9. DNA for the CDR3: TGTGCCAGCACCGCAGGGGGCCAGGGGTCTGGAAACACCATATATTTT. Amino acids: CASTAGGQGSGNTIYF.

The gene calls are TRBV19 and TRBJ1-5; D is ambiguous. Deletions cut 7 bases from V and 5 bases from J, with 24 bases between. The CDR3 length is 17 residues. Germline V gene sequence: CDR1 LNHDA, CDR2 SQIVND (reference sequence). CDR3 in amino acids: CASKITKGGGPYQPQHF. DNA for the CDR3: TGTGCCAGTAAAATAACCAAGGGTGGCGGGCCATATCAGCCCCAGCATTTT.

This clone was seen a handful of times. The J gene is TRBJ2-3, the V gene TRBV14; D call uncertain. The CDR3 has 12 residues. V was clipped by 1 base and J by 8 bases, with 7 bases between them. CDR1 and CDR2 (germline): SGHDN, FVKESK. CDR3 in amino acids: CASSQAHITQYF. In DNA, the CDR3 is TGTGCCAGCAGCCAAGCTCACATTACGCAGTATTTT.

The chain carries TRBV6-8 and TRBJ1-2, with D maybe TRBD1 (5 bases). Trimming left V 6 bases short and J 7 bases short, with 18 bases between. The CDR3 contains 14 residues. Germline V lookup: CDR1 MNHGY, CDR2 SAAAGT. CDR3 sequence: CASSDLQGFGGYTF. CDR3 nucleotides: TGTGCCAGCAGCGACCTTCAGGGTTTTGGTGGCTACACCTTC.